This T cell receptor beta chain stems from a study of tissue T cells after allogeneic stem cell transplantation. Data came from immunoSEQ multiplex PCR; TCRdb stores just in-frame clones and leaves some out. The data contain some 43,000 clones, roughly 90% of them singletons. V trimming: 4 bases; J trimming: 4 bases; junction bases outside the gene matches: 7. Germline values: CDR1 SGHRS, CDR2 YFSETQ. The CDR3 contains 15 residues. The sequence was collected from a woman aged 40-70 years who later had graft-versus-host disease after an allogeneic stem cell transplant. V usage is TRBV5-1 and J usage is TRBJ1-2; 10 nucleotides align to TRBD1. Specimen: blood, collected before transplantation. DNA for the CDR3: TGCGCCAGCAGCCTGGACAGGGGGTCTCCCTATGGCTACACCTTC. Translation gives CASSLDRGSPYGYTF.